This T cell receptor beta chain was captured by sequencing in a study of Tregs in tolerant kidney transplant recipients. The overall study: Recipients received nonmyeloablative bone marrow transplants from related graft donors, with transient mixed chimerism.

Of note for this clone: Its specificity is unknown.

General study points: Donor-specific Treg expansion exceeded global Treg expansion in tolerant patients, suggesting antigen drive. Activated donor B cell expansion appeared to reveal the most relevant donor-specific TCRbeta repertoire.

Thawed PBMCs were FACS-sorted into unstimulated CD4+CD25+CD127- regulatory T cells, CD4+CD25- non-regulatory cells, CD4 and CD8 cells. The assay was immunoSEQ multiplex PCR, and TCRdb's table has in-frame clones only and misses some. The sample yields about 94,000 clones, roughly 93% seen once. This CDR3 has 15 residues. Germline CDR1 reads SGHTA; CDR2 reads FQGNSA. Trimming pared 2 bases from V and 3 bases from J, leaving 13 bases between. V gene TRBV7-2 combines with J gene TRBJ1-2; no clear D gene. This clonotype originated in a human donor who received a combined kidney and bone marrow transplant. Source: CD4+ T cells from blood, taken before the transplant. The CDR3 loop is CASSLYPGRDYGYTF. CDR3 coding DNA: TGTGCCAGCAGCTTATATCCGGGAAGGGACTATGGCTACACCTTC.